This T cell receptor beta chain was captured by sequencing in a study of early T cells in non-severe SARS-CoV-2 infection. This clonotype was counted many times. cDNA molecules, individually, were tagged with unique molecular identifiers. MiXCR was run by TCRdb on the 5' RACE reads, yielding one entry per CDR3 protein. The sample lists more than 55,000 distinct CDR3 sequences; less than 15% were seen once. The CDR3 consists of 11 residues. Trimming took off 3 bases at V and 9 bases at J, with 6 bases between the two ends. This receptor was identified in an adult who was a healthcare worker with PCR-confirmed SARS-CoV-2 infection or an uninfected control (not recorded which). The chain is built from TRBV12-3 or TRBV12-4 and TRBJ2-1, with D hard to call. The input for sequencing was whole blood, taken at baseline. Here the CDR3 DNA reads TGTGCCAGCAGTTTCCCCGGTGAGCAGTTCTTC. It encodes CASSFPGEQFF.